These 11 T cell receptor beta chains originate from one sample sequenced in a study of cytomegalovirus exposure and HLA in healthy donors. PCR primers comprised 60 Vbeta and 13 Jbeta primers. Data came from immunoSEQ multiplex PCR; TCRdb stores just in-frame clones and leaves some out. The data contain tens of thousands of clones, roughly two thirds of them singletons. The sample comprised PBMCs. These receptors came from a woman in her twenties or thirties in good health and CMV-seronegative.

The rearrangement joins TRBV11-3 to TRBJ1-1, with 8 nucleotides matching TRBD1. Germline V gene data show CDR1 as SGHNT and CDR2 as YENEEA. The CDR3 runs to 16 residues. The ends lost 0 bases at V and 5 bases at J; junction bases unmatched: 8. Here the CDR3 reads CASSLDGGQGGTEAFF. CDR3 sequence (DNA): TGTGCCAGCAGCTTAGATGGAGGACAGGGTGGGACTGAAGCTTTCTTT.

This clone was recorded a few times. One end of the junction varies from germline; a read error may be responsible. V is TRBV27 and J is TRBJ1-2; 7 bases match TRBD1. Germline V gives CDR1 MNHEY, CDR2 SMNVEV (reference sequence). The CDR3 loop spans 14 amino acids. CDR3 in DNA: TGTGCCAGCAGTACTGACAAGACAGGGTATGCCTACACCTTC. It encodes CASSTDKTGYAYTF.

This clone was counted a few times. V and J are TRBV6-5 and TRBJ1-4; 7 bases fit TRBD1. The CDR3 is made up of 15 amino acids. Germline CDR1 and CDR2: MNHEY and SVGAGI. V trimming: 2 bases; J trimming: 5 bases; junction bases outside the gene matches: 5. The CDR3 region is CASSYAGTANEKLFF. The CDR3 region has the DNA TGTGCCAGCAGTTACGCCGGGACAGCAAATGAAAAACTGTTTTTT.

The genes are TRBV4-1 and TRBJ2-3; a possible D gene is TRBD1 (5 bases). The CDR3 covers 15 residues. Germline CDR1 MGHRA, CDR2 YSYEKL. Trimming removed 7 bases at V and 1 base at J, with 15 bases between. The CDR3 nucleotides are TGCGCCAGCACTGTGACAGCGAAAGGCACAGATACGCAGTATTTT. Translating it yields CASTVTAKGTDTQYF.

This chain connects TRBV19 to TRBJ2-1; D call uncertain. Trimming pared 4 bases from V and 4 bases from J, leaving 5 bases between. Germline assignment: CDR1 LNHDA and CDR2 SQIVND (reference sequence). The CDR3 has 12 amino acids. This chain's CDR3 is CASSTEYNEQFF. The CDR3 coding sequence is TGTGCCAGTAGTACGGAGTACAATGAGCAGTTCTTC.

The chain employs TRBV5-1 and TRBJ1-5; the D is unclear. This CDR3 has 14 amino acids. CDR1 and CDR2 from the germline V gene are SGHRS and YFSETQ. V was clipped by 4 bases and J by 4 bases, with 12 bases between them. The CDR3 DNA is TGCGCCAGCAGCGTTGGGGAGACTAATCAGCCCCAGCATTTT. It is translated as CASSVGETNQPQHF.

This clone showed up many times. The CDR3 sequence: CASSLGQETEAFF. CDR3 nucleotide sequence: TGCGCCAGCAGCTTGGGACAGGAGACTGAAGCTTTCTTT. The gene calls are TRBV5-1 and TRBJ1-1, with D maybe TRBD1 (6 bases). The V end lost 0 bases, the J end lost 5 bases, and 8 bases lay between the germline ends. Germline V gene lookup returns CDR1 SGHRS and CDR2 YFSETQ. CDR3 length: 13 amino acids. Supplemented by reference TRBV5-1 and TRBJ1-1, the full variable domain reads KAGVTQTPRYLIKTRGQQVTLSCSPISGHRSVSWYQQTPGQGLQFLFEYFSETQRNKGNFPGRFSGRQFSNSRSEMNVSTLELGDSALYLCASSLGQETEAFFGQGTRLTVV.

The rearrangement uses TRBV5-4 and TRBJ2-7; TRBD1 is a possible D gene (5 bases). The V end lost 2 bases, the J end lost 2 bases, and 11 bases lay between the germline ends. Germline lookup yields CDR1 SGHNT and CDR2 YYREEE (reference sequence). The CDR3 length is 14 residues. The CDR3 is CASSLDQGPYEQYF. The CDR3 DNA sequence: TGTGCCAGCAGCTTAGATCAGGGTCCCTACGAGCAGTACTTC.

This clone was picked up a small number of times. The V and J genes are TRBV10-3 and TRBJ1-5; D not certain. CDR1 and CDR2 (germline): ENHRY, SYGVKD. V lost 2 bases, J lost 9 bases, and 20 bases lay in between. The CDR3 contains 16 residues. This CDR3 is CAISEGGGRSPSPQHF. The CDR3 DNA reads TGTGCCATCAGTGAGGGAGGCGGGCGGTCCCCGTCGCCCCAGCATTTT.

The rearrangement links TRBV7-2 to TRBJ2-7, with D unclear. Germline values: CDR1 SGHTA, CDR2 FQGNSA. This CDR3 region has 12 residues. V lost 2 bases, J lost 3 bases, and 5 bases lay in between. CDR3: CASSLTYYEQYF. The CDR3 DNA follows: TGTGCCAGCAGCTTAACCTACTACGAGCAGTACTTC.

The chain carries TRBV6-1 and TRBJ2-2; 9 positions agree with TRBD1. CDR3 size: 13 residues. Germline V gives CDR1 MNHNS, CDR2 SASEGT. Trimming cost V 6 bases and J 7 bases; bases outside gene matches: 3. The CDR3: CASRRTGVGELFF. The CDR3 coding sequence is TGTGCCAGCAGGAGGACAGGGGTCGGGGAGCTGTTTTTT.